A single sample is the source of the 24 T cell receptor beta chains below, sequenced in a study of T-cell reconstitution after alpha-beta-depleted transplantation in children. TCRbeta library construction was performed incorporating unique molecular identifiers. One entry per CDR3 protein results from TCRdb running MiXCR on the PCR reads. The data contain roughly 500,000 distinct CDR3 sequences, approximately 10% of them singletons. Sequences were derived from PBMCs, sampled before TCRalphabeta/CD19-depleted stem cell transplant. These receptor sequences come from a child aged 2-15 years with inherited bone marrow failure, due to receive a stem cell transplant.

This clonotype came up many times. The chain joins TRBV14 to TRBJ2-1, with 8 bases matching TRBD2. Per germline, CDR1 SGHDN and CDR2 FVKESK. The CDR3 runs to 17 residues. V lost 0 bases, J lost 6 bases, and 10 bases stayed unmatched. The CDR3 region is CASSQDMGLVYINEQFF. CDR3 coding DNA: TGTGCCAGCAGCCAAGACATGGGACTAGTCTACATCAATGAGCAGTTCTTC.

This clonotype was counted many times. The gene calls are TRBV6-5 and TRBJ1-5; no firm D call. Germline assignment: CDR1 MNHEY and CDR2 SVGAGI. V lost 6 bases and J lost 5, with 8 bases in between. The CDR3 is 12 amino acids. CDR3 DNA sequence: TGTGCCAGCAGACGGCCGCATCAGCCCCAGCATTTT. It yields the protein CASRRPHQPQHF.

This clonotype was seen at least ten times. Its ends do not fully match the called genes, so a read error is possible. V and J are TRBV6-1 and TRBJ2-1; TRBD2 matches 7 bases. This CDR3 comprises 17 residues. CDR1 and CDR2 from the germline V gene are MNHNS and SASEGT. As DNA, the CDR3 is TGTGCCAACAGTGAATATTCGTCGGGAGGCTCCTACAATGAGCAGTTCTTC. Encoded protein: CANSEYSSGGSYNEQFF.

The V gene is TRBV5-1, the J gene TRBJ2-3, with D perhaps TRBD2 (6 bases). V shed 0 bases and J shed 0 bases, with 14 bases lying between them. Germline V gives CDR1 SGHRS, CDR2 YFSETQ. The CDR3 spans 17 residues. CDR3 in amino acids: CASSLGGGRASTDTQYF. CDR3 in DNA: TGCGCCAGCAGCTTGGGAGGAGGGAGAGCAAGCACAGATACGCAGTATTTT.

Many counts were recorded for this clonotype. This chain joins TRBV7-9 and TRBJ1-5, with D unresolved. Looked up from germline, CDR1 is SEHNR and CDR2 is FQNEAQ (reference sequence). CDR3 length: 17 residues. V gave up 6 bases and J gave up 0 bases, with 18 bases separating them. The CDR3 is CASSTTLTGYSNQPQHF. The CDR3 coding sequence is TGTGCCAGCAGTACCACGTTAACCGGCTATAGCAATCAGCCCCAGCATTTT.

The table lists this clonotype with many counts. V and J are TRBV20-1 and TRBJ2-2; no clear D. CDR3 size: 14 residues. The V end was cut by 3 bases, the J end by 1 base, with 9 bases between. The germline V gene encodes CDR1 DFQATT and CDR2 SNEGSKA (reference sequence). CDR3 bases: TGCAGTGCTAGGGCCGATTTGAACACCGGGGAGCTGTTTTTT. It encodes CSARADLNTGELFF.

This clonotype came up many times. The rearrangement uses TRBV29-1 and TRBJ1-3; TRBD1 matches at 7 bases. CDR1 and CDR2 (germline): SQVTM, ANQGSEA. This CDR3 region has 11 residues. With V trimmed by 4 bases and J by 11 bases, 5 bases remained unmatched. The CDR3 nucleotides read TGCAGCGTTGCAGGGGGTGACGCCATATATTTT. Protein sequence: CSVAGGDAIYF.

This clonotype turned up a few times. V and J are TRBV12-3 or TRBV12-4 and TRBJ2-1, with 11 bases that match TRBD2. The CDR3 runs to 19 residues. J gave up 0 bases and V 8 bases, and 15 bases lay outside the gene matches. CDR3 amino acids: CASGEGSGRALLSYNEQFF. The CDR3, as DNA: TGTGCCAGCGGGGAAGGTAGCGGGAGGGCCCTGCTCTCCTACAATGAGCAGTTCTTC.

This clonotype showed up many times. The chain employs TRBV4-3 and TRBJ2-7; a possible D gene is TRBD1 (6 bases). V dropped 1 base and J dropped 5 bases, with 15 bases sitting between them. The CDR3 runs 15 residues. Looked up from germline, CDR1 is LGHNA and CDR2 is YSLEER. The CDR3: CASSQVSGAVNEQYF. CDR3 DNA: TGCGCCAGCAGCCAAGTGTCAGGGGCAGTAAACGAGCAGTACTTC.

At least ten counts were recorded for this clonotype. V gene TRBV27 combines with J gene TRBJ2-1; either TRBD1 or TRBD2 may fit D (7 bases each). V lost 5 bases, J lost 2 bases, and 13 bases lay in between. The germline CDR1 and CDR2 sequences are MNHEY and SMNVEV (reference sequence). The CDR3 spans 15 residues. The DNA for the CDR3 is TGTGCCAGCAGTCGACAGGGAGGGCCCTACAATGAGCAGTTCTTC. Translating gives CASSRQGGPYNEQFF.

This clonotype was seen repeatedly, ten times or more. This chain joins TRBV25-1 and TRBJ2-7; possible D gene TRBD1, 6 bases. The V end lost 3 bases, the J end lost 0 bases, and 12 bases lay between the germline ends. The CDR3 consists of 15 residues. CDR1 and CDR2 from the germline V gene are MGHDK and SYGVNS. In DNA form, the CDR3 reads TGTGCCAGCAGTGACCCCGGACAGAGCTCCTACGAGCAGTACTTC. Its protein product is CASSDPGQSSYEQYF.

This clonotype was picked up many times. This sequence joins TRBV5-1 and TRBJ2-1, with TRBD2 identical over 8 bases. Trimming took 4 bases from V and 6 from J; bases not matched to a gene: 9. The V gene's germline CDR1 is SGHRS and CDR2 YFSETQ. The CDR3 loop spans 15 amino acids. The CDR3 sequence is CASSRERERPNEQFF. CDR3 sequence (DNA): TGCGCCAGCAGCCGTGAGCGGGAGCGACCCAATGAGCAGTTCTTC.

This clonotype was detected ten times or more. The chain combines TRBV28 with TRBJ1-6; D ambiguous. V lost 2 bases, J lost 2 bases, and 7 bases lay in between. Germline loops: CDR1 MDHEN, CDR2 SYDVKM. This CDR3 has 15 residues. The CDR3 nucleotides read TGTGCCAGCAGTTTAGGGAGGGCCTATAATTCACCCCTCCACTTT. Protein: CASSLGRAYNSPLHF.

This clonotype was recorded at least ten times. The chain carries TRBV5-1 and TRBJ2-7; 7 positions match TRBD2. The length of the CDR3 is 14 residues. Germline CDR1 and CDR2: SGHRS and YFSETQ. Germline trimming cut 2 bases from V and 4 bases from J; bases unmatched to any gene: 6. CDR3 sequence: CASSFGGGEYEQYF. The CDR3 nucleotides read TGCGCCAGCAGCTTTGGGGGAGGGGAATACGAGCAGTACTTC.

This chain joins TRBV15 and TRBJ2-7, with unresolved D. Germline V lookup: CDR1 LNHNV, CDR2 YYDKDF (reference sequence). V was pared by 0 bases and J by 4 bases, with 7 bases between. The CDR3 sequence is 13 residues long. CDR3 coding DNA: TGTGCCACCAGCAGAGACGGCGTATACGAGCAGTACTTC. This sequence encodes CATSRDGVYEQYF.

This clonotype was counted many times. The rearrangement joins TRBV7-2 to TRBJ2-3; unclear D gene. The length of the CDR3 is 16 residues. Germline values: CDR1 SGHTA, CDR2 FQGNSA. V lost 7 bases and J lost 0, with 17 bases in between. CDR3 sequence (DNA): TGTGCCAGCATCCCCCTACGGAGCAGGAGCACAGATACGCAGTATTTT. Translated: CASIPLRSRSTDTQYF.

This clonotype was seen many times. The rearrangement joins TRBV7-9 to TRBJ2-3, with 11 bases identical to TRBD2. From germline, CDR1 is SEHNR and CDR2 FQNEAQ (reference sequence). The V and J ends lost 3 bases and 0 bases, in that order; junction bases with no gene match: 23. This CDR3 contains 23 residues. CDR3 residues: CASSFPGQGVLAGAYSSTDTQYF. The CDR3 nucleotides read TGTGCCAGCAGCTTTCCGGGACAGGGTGTACTAGCGGGAGCCTATTCTAGCACAGATACGCAGTATTTT.

This rearrangement joins TRBV19 to TRBJ2-1, with 9 bases lining up with TRBD2. J was trimmed by 15 bases and V by 0 bases; bases with no gene match: 6. CDR3 length equals 13 residues. Germline loops: CDR1 LNHDA, CDR2 SQIVND (reference sequence). As DNA, the CDR3 is TGTGCCAGTAGTATAGATCGGGGGACTAGCCCGTTCTTC. Amino acids: CASSIDRGTSPFF.

This clonotype was recorded many times. This chain connects TRBV7-9 to TRBJ1-1, with TRBD1 matching 9 bases. This CDR3 has 15 residues. Trimming removed 3 bases from V and 6 bases from J; junction bases left unmatched: 8. CDR1 and CDR2 from the germline V gene are SEHNR and FQNEAQ (reference sequence). As DNA, the CDR3 is TGTGCCAGCAGCTTTAGGGACAGGGAGAGCGCTGAAGCTTTCTTT. As protein: CASSFRDRESAEAFF. Combining the CDR3 with reference TRBV7-9 and TRBJ1-1 gives the whole variable domain DTGVSQNPRHKITKRGQNVTFRCDPISEHNRLYWYRQTLGQGPEFLTYFQNEAQLEKSRLLSDRFSAERPKGSFSTLEIQRTEQGDSAMYLCASSFRDRESAEAFFGQGTRLTVV.

Written as DNA, the CDR3 is TGTGCCAGCAGTTTAAACTGGGGTGTCGAGCAGTACTTC. This sequence encodes CASSLNWGVEQYF. The V gene is TRBV27, the J gene TRBJ2-7; D remains unclear. The V end lost 2 bases, the J end lost 6 bases, and 11 bases lay between the germline ends. Germline assignment: CDR1 MNHEY and CDR2 SMNVEV (reference sequence). The CDR3 runs 13 residues.

This clonotype occurred many times. The chain couples TRBV30 to TRBJ2-7; possible D gene TRBD2, 6 bases. This CDR3 has 13 amino acids. Germline lookup yields CDR1 GTSNPN and CDR2 SVGIG (reference sequence). Trimming shortened V by 1 base and J by 6 bases, and 13 bases separated the two germline ends. CDR3 bases: TGTGCCTGGAGTGGGGCTAGCGTCGGCGAGCAGTACTTC. Translating it yields CAWSGASVGEQYF.

The rearrangement uses TRBV3-1 and TRBJ2-1; the D is unclear. This CDR3 contains 12 residues. The germline V gene has CDR1 LGHDT and CDR2 YNNKEL (reference sequence). Trimming shortened V by 4 bases and J by 8 bases, and 9 bases separated the two germline ends. The CDR3 DNA reads as TGTGCCAGCAGCCCTGCCTTTTATGAGCAGTTCTTC. It specifies CASSPAFYEQFF.

This clonotype occurred many times. The chain joins TRBV29-1 to TRBJ2-2; no reliable D call. Trimming removed 0 bases at V and 1 base at J, with 9 bases between. From germline, CDR1 is SQVTM and CDR2 ANQGSEA. This CDR3 comprises 15 residues. CDR3: CSVEEERGNTGELFF. Written as DNA, the CDR3 is TGCAGCGTTGAAGAGGAGAGAGGGAACACCGGGGAGCTGTTTTTT.

This clonotype has a handful of counts. The rearrangement uses TRBV20-1 and TRBJ1-1, with a weak D call TRBD1 (5 bases). Germline V gene sequence: CDR1 DFQATT, CDR2 SNEGSKA (reference sequence). The CDR3 extends over 13 amino acids. The V and J ends lost 5 bases and 3 bases respectively, with 13 bases between them. The CDR3 region is CSADFAGDTEAFF. For the CDR3, the DNA is TGCAGTGCTGATTTCGCGGGGGACACTGAAGCTTTCTTT.